The 29 T cell receptor beta chains presented below share a single source sample, sequenced in a study of CD8 T cells in ankylosing spondylitis. Findings and caveats of the study: In ankylosing spondylitis blood, a motif of 7 to 9 highly homologous TCR beta variants appeared characteristic.

From the 5' RACE reads, TCRdb called clonotypes with MiXCR, one entry per CDR3 protein. The table shows around 770,000 distinct CDR3 sequences, with roughly 19% occurring only once. No antigen has been identified for these receptors. The sample taken for sequencing was blood, either unsorted or a sorted T cell fraction (not recorded which). Source of these receptors: a male donor with ankylosing spondylitis.

The rearrangement uses TRBV7-2 and TRBJ2-3; 7 nucleotides align to TRBD1. Germline CDR1 and CDR2: SGHTA and FQGNSA. V dropped 4 bases and J dropped 0; count of bases not matched to a gene: 4. The CDR3 contains 15 residues. The CDR3 reads CASSSGQYSTDTQYF. CDR3 coding DNA: TGTGCCAGCAGCTCGGGACAGTATAGCACAGATACGCAGTATTTT.

This clonotype was recorded many times. The chain is built from TRBV7-3 and TRBJ2-3, with D tentatively TRBD2 (5 bases). Germline V gives CDR1 SGHTA, CDR2 FQGTGA. Trimming pared 0 bases from V and 6 bases from J, leaving 7 bases between. The CDR3 sequence is 13 residues long. The CDR3 region is CASSLTQRDTQYF. The CDR3 bases are TGTGCCAGCAGCTTAACCCAGCGGGATACGCAGTATTTT. The full variable domain, with the rest looked up from reference TRBV7-3 and TRBJ2-3, is GAGVSQTPSNKVTEKGKYVELRCDPISGHTALYWYRQSLGQGPEFLIYFQGTGAADDSGLPNDRFFAVRPEGSVSTLKIQRTERGDSAVYLCASSLTQRDTQYFGPGTRLTVL.

The V and J genes are TRBV7-8 and TRBJ2-3, with 8 bases fitting TRBD2. The CDR3 is 16 amino acids. The J segment lost 2 bases and the V segment lost 5 bases, leaving 9 bases of the junction unmatched. Germline-derived CDR1 and CDR2 are SGHVS and FQNEAQ. The CDR3 reads CASSPLTGGPTDTQYF. The CDR3 nucleotides are TGTGCCAGCAGCCCCTTGACGGGGGGGCCCACAGATACGCAGTATTTT.

V and J are TRBV29-1 and TRBJ1-1; TRBD1 might be the D (5 bases). CDR1 is SQVTM and CDR2 is ANQGSEA in the germline V gene. V was trimmed by 5 bases and J by 0 bases, leaving 10 bases between them. The CDR3 is 13 residues long. DNA for the CDR3: TGCAGCGTTCTGGGGGGAATGAACACTGAAGCTTTCTTT. Protein sequence: CSVLGGMNTEAFF. Looking up the rest from reference TRBV29-1 and TRBJ1-1 gives the full variable domain: SAVISQKPSRDICQRGTSLTIQCQVDSQVTMMFWYRQQPGQSLTLIATANQGSEATYESGFVIDKFPISRPNLTFSTLTVSNMSPEDSSIYLCSVLGGMNTEAFFGQGTRLTVV.

With respect to this clonotype: A read error may produce the germline difference seen at one junction end. This chain uses TRBV7-2 with TRBJ2-2; the match to TRBD2 covers 9 bases. Germline V CDR1 and CDR2: SGHTA, FQGNSA. The CDR3 extends over 15 amino acids. CDR3 sequence: CASSLSSGNAGELFF. The CDR3 DNA reads as TGTGCCAGCAGCTTATCTAGCGGGAACGCCGGGGAGCTGTTTTTT.

This clonotype appeared a few times. The J gene is TRBJ2-3, the V gene TRBV4-2, with D possibly TRBD2 on 6 matching bases. The germline CDR1 and CDR2 sequences are LGHNA and YNFKEQ. The CDR3 contains 18 residues. The V gene lost 2 bases and the J gene lost 0 bases, with 18 bases spanning the gap. The CDR3 sequence is CASSQPQTGLFSTDTQYF. The CDR3, as DNA: TGTGCCAGCAGCCAACCCCAGACGGGACTTTTTAGCACAGATACGCAGTATTTT.

The V gene is TRBV4-1, the J gene TRBJ1-3; tentatively, D is TRBD1 (5 bases). The CDR3 has 14 residues. Trimming took off 0 bases at V and 9 bases at J, with 12 bases between the two ends. CDR1 MGHRA and CDR2 YSYEKL come from the germline V gene. Here the CDR3 reads CASSQDRPGGTIYF. In DNA form, the CDR3 reads TGCGCCAGCAGCCAAGATCGCCCGGGGGGCACCATATATTTT.

This clonotype showed up just a few times. This rearrangement joins TRBV29-1 to TRBJ2-1; 9 bases fit TRBD2. From germline, CDR1 is SQVTM and CDR2 ANQGSEA. The junction had 4 bases not matched to a gene; V was cut back by 1 base and J by 15 bases. CDR3 length: 11 amino acids. CDR3 in DNA: TGCAGCGTTGAAGGAGGGACTAGCTGGTTCTTC. It is translated as CSVEGGTSWFF.

The chain employs TRBV12-3 or TRBV12-4 and TRBJ1-1; tentatively, D is TRBD1 (6 bases). V was shortened by 5 bases and J by 5 bases, with 18 bases between the two germline ends. This CDR3 spans 15 amino acids. CDR3 loop: CASSQTGGKVTEAFF. The CDR3 nucleotides are TGTGCCAGCAGTCAGACAGGAGGGAAGGTTACTGAAGCTTTCTTT.

The sample holds many counts of this clonotype. The V gene is TRBV9, the J gene TRBJ2-6, with D possibly matching TRBD2 (6 bases). The CDR3 spans 18 residues. Between the trimmed V and J ends, which lost 4 bases and 1 base, there was a span of 18 bases. Germline lookup yields CDR1 SGDLS and CDR2 YYNGEE. The CDR3 sequence: CASSSPGTWVSGANVLTF. The CDR3, as DNA: TGTGCCAGCAGCTCTCCCGGGACTTGGGTTTCTGGGGCCAACGTCCTGACTTTC.

In the case of this clonotype: A much more abundant neighbour one base away suggests this may be a read error. The V and J genes are TRBV12-3 or TRBV12-4 and TRBJ1-2; D is undetermined. This CDR3 contains 18 residues. The CDR3 DNA follows: TGTGCCATCAGTTTAGAGGGCCCCATAGCGCGAGCTAACTATGGCTACACCTTC. It encodes CAISLEGPIARANYGYTF.

In this sample, this clonotype turned up a few times. The chain employs TRBV4-2 and TRBJ1-5; D might be TRBD1 (6 bases). The CDR3 has 16 amino acids. Germline CDR1 LGHNA, CDR2 YNFKEQ. V shed 4 bases and J shed 6 bases, with 19 bases lying between them. In DNA, the CDR3 is TGTGCCAGCAGCCCAGAACAGGGTGGTGGCAGTCAGCCCCAGCATTTT. Amino acid sequence: CASSPEQGGGSQPQHF.

This chain joins TRBV5-6 and TRBJ2-3; TRBD1 aligns across 9 bases. The CDR3 has 15 residues. CDR1 SGHDT and CDR2 YYEEEE come from the germline V gene. V was pared by 5 bases and J by 0 bases, with 4 bases of the junction left unmatched. DNA of the CDR3: TGTGCCAGCAGTAAGGACAGGGGAAGCACAGATACGCAGTATTTT. It yields the protein CASSKDRGSTDTQYF.

This clonotype was counted once. The chain uses TRBV7-8 and TRBJ2-2; 9 nucleotides line up with TRBD2. Germline lookup yields CDR1 SGHVS and CDR2 FQNEAQ. This CDR3 is 16 amino acids long. V trimming: 2 bases; J trimming: 3 bases; junction bases outside the gene matches: 4. CDR3 nucleotides: TGTGCCAGCAGCTTATCTAGCGGGGCCCACACCGGGGAGCTGTTTTTT. Translated, it gives CASSLSSGAHTGELFF. The whole variable domain, filled in from reference TRBV7-8 and TRBJ2-2, reads GAGVSQSPRYKVAKRGQDVALRCDPISGHVSLFWYQQALGQGPEFLTYFQNEAQLDKSGLPSDRFFAERPEGSVSTLKIQRTQQEDSAVYLCASSLSSGAHTGELFFGEGSRLTVL.

Notes on this clonotype: The junction does not match germline at one end; this may be a read error. The chain links TRBV20-1 to TRBJ2-2, with D possibly being TRBD2 (5 bases). CDR1 is DFQATT, CDR2 SNEGSKA, per germline (reference sequence). The CDR3 contains 15 residues. CDR3 in DNA: TGCAGTGCTAGTGTGGGAGCCCCGAACGCCGGGGAGCTGTTTTTT. Amino acids: CSASVGAPNAGELFF.

J is TRBJ2-7 and V is TRBV15; no definite D call. CDR1 and CDR2 from the germline V gene are LNHNV and YYDKDF (reference sequence). This CDR3 is built from 14 residues. Trimming left V 0 bases short and J 0 bases short, with 6 bases between. The CDR3 nucleotides are TGTGCCACCAGCAGAGATTGGTACTCCTACGAGCAGTACTTC. Translation: CATSRDWYSYEQYF.

The chain employs TRBV6-2 or TRBV6-3 and TRBJ2-3; TRBD2 might be the D (6 bases). V was shortened by 3 bases and J by 5 bases, with 18 bases between the two germline ends. Germline assignment: CDR1 MNHEY and CDR2 SVGEGT. This CDR3 comprises 16 residues. As DNA, the CDR3 is TGTGCCAGCAGTTATTGGGGGAGGCCCCGGCAAGATACGCAGTATTTT. Translation: CASSYWGRPRQDTQYF.

The chain couples TRBV28 to TRBJ1-2; 8 bases agree with TRBD1. This CDR3 contains 17 residues. The V segment lost 2 bases and the J segment 6 bases; nucleotides outside the gene matches: 14. The germline V gene has CDR1 MDHEN and CDR2 SYDVKM. CDR3 residues: CASSLRFGQGPVDGYTF. The CDR3 DNA is TGTGCCAGCAGTTTACGTTTTGGACAGGGCCCTGTAGATGGCTACACCTTC.

In this sample, this clonotype turned up a few times. V is TRBV29-1 and J is TRBJ2-7; the match to TRBD1 covers 9 bases. The germline gives CDR1 SQVTM, CDR2 ANQGSEA. The CDR3 is 15 residues long. J lost 2 bases, V lost 0 bases, and 5 bases had no gene match. Here the CDR3 reads CSVEEPTGGPYEQYF. CDR3 DNA sequence: TGCAGCGTTGAAGAACCGACAGGGGGACCCTACGAGCAGTACTTC.

This rearrangement joins TRBV12-3 or TRBV12-4 to TRBJ1-2; 7 bases line up with TRBD1. There are 16 residues in the CDR3. Unmatched junction bases numbered 11, after V lost 6 bases and J lost 1 base. The CDR3 here is CASRGWTGKINYGYTF. CDR3 DNA: TGTGCCAGCAGGGGGTGGACAGGCAAAATTAACTATGGCTACACCTTC.

This chain uses TRBV7-3 with TRBJ2-3; TRBD1 agrees at 9 bases. Trimming took 1 base from V and 2 from J; bases not matched to a gene: 4. This CDR3 spans 16 amino acids. The germline CDR1 and CDR2 sequences are SGHTA and FQGTGA. The CDR3 DNA is TGTGCCAGCAGCTTAATGGTACAGGGGGCCACAGATACGCAGTATTTT. The encoded protein is CASSLMVQGATDTQYF.

The J gene is TRBJ2-5, the V gene TRBV12-2; TRBD1 is the table's D call and was not checked against the DNA. TRBV12-2 is given as a pseudogene. This CDR3 has 20 residues. CDR3 bases: TGTGCAAGTCGCTTAGAGGCCGGGACAGGGCGGCTTCTTGAATTGGAGACCCAGTACTTC. This sequence encodes CASRLEAGTGRLLELETQYF.

This clonotype has just a few counts. The rearrangement links TRBV24-1 to TRBJ2-5; 8 bases fit TRBD1. The germline V gene has CDR1 KGHDR and CDR2 SFDVKD. The CDR3 has 12 amino acids. The ends lost 9 bases at V and 6 bases at J; junction bases unmatched: 5. The DNA of the CDR3 is TGTGCCACCTCCGGGACAGGAAAGACCCAGTACTTC. This sequence encodes CATSGTGKTQYF.

The J gene is TRBJ1-4, the V gene TRBV5-1, with D possibly being TRBD1 (5 bases). The CDR3 spans 15 residues. The V gene's germline CDR1 is SGHRS and CDR2 YFSETQ. The V gene lost 7 bases and the J gene lost 4 bases, with 17 bases spanning the gap. This CDR3 is CASRPKGTGNEKLFF. As DNA, the CDR3 is TGCGCCAGCCGACCTAAGGGGACTGGTAATGAAAAACTGTTTTTT.

CDR3 loop: CASTHLGGELFF. The CDR3, as DNA: TGTGCCAGTACCCATCTTGGCGGGGAGCTGTTTTTT. The V and J genes are TRBV19 and TRBJ2-2; D is ambiguous. CDR3 length: 12 residues. Germline loops: CDR1 LNHDA, CDR2 SQIVND (reference sequence). Between the trimmed V and J ends, which lost 7 bases and 7 bases, there was a span of 10 bases.

The V and J genes are TRBV5-1 and TRBJ2-3, with 9 positions matching TRBD2. The CDR3 has 15 amino acids. CDR1 SGHRS and CDR2 YFSETQ come from the germline V gene. V trimming: 3 bases; J trimming: 4 bases; junction bases outside the gene matches: 6. The CDR3 here is CASSSPGLASDTQYF. In nucleotides, the CDR3 is TGCGCCAGCAGCTCACCGGGACTAGCATCAGATACGCAGTATTTT.

The chain uses TRBV7-8 and TRBJ2-7; the D gene could be TRBD1 or TRBD2 (5 bases each). Germline CDR1 SGHVS, CDR2 FQNEAQ. The V gene lost 5 bases and the J gene lost 0 bases, with 11 bases spanning the gap. This CDR3 contains 14 residues. CDR3 coding DNA: TGTGCCAGCAGCAAAGGGGACGCCTCCTACGAGCAGTACTTC. Protein sequence: CASSKGDASYEQYF.

Only a few counts were recorded for this clonotype. This chain connects TRBV10-3 to TRBJ2-3; 11 bases map to TRBD1. The CDR3 has 15 residues. The ends lost 2 bases at V and 3 bases at J; junction bases unmatched: 1. CDR1 is ENHRY, CDR2 SYGVKD, per germline. CDR3 sequence reads: CAISEGQGATDTQYF. The CDR3 nucleotides read TGTGCCATCAGTGAGGGACAGGGGGCAACAGATACGCAGTATTTT.

The rearrangement joins TRBV12-3 or TRBV12-4 to TRBJ2-6; D is unresolved. The CDR3 is 14 amino acids. V was trimmed by 6 bases and J by 3 bases, leaving 9 bases between them. As DNA, the CDR3 is TGTGCCAGCAGGCTAGTTGGTGGGGCCAACGTCCTGACTTTC. Its translation is CASRLVGGANVLTF.